This record concerns one T cell receptor beta chain sequence. This sample stems from a study of T cell changes during pregnancy in multiple sclerosis. Germline V gives CDR1 MNHEY, CDR2 SVGAGI. This CDR3 comprises 13 residues. V was pared by 7 bases and J by 4 bases, with 10 bases between. Here immunoSEQ multiplex PCR was the method, and the copy in TCRdb shows in-frame clones only, minus some. The sample yields approximately 99,000 clones, around 93% seen once. The material sequenced was peripheral blood, taken after pregnancy. The receptor was isolated from a female donor with multiple sclerosis, enrolled in a pregnancy study. The chain couples TRBV6-5 to TRBJ1-4; no reliable D call. The CDR3 DNA reads TGTGCCAGCAAAAGCTCTCTTAATGAAAAACTGTTTTTT. This encodes CASKSSLNEKLFF.